These 25 T cell receptor beta chains came from one sample sequenced in a study of Graves' ophthalmopathy and Graves' hyperthyroidism listed by TCRdb under 2018. This sample was sequenced with an Illumina HiSeq 2000. For repertoire sequencing, the TCR beta CDR3 regions were amplified from RNA transcripts. HTBI primers and the Qiagen OneStep RT-PCR kit were used in a first-round RT-PCR, which was followed by a second-round multiplex PCR, size selection and purification. TCRdb reanalyzed the raw reads on its own, using fastp at Q25 for trimming and MiXCR for clone calling, and kept in-frame beta chains. Each CDR3 protein appears once, grouped with its most common genes and DNA. This sample holds 260,000 or so distinct CDR3 sequences; about 47% were observed only once. The ten biggest clones cover approximately 44% of the sample. The source material was peripheral blood. These receptor sequences come from an adult man with Graves' ophthalmopathy.

The rearrangement uses TRBV10-3 and TRBJ2-5; D is possibly TRBD1 (6 bases). Trimming took 6 bases from V and 2 from J, leaving 10 bases between them. CDR1 and CDR2 from the germline V gene are ENHRY and SYGVKD. This CDR3 has 13 residues. CDR3 protein: CAIRKDRQETQYF. CDR3 coding DNA: TGTGCCATCAGGAAGGACAGACAAGAGACCCAGTACTTC.

This clonotype was recorded a few times. The chain employs TRBV15 and TRBJ1-4; 7 positions agree with TRBD1. With 0 bases clipped from V and 6 bases from J, the junction kept 4 bases outside the gene matches. The length of the CDR3 is 15 residues. The germline CDR1 and CDR2 sequences are LNHNV and YYDKDF (reference sequence). The CDR3 sequence is CATSREGRGDEKLFF. In DNA form, the CDR3 reads TGTGCCACCAGCAGAGAAGGCAGGGGGGATGAAAAACTGTTTTTT. Full variable domain (outside the CDR3, taken from reference TRBV15 and TRBJ1-4): DAMVIQNPRYQVTQFGKPVTLSCSQTLNHNVMYWYQQKSSQAPKLLFHYYDKDFNNEADTPDNFQSRRPNTSFCFLDIRSPGLGDTAMYLCATSREGRGDEKLFFGSGTQLSVL.

V usage is TRBV20-1 and J usage is TRBJ1-5, with 11 nucleotides matching TRBD1. The CDR3 is 14 amino acids. The germline V gene encodes CDR1 DFQATT and CDR2 SNEGSKA (reference sequence). J lost 4 bases, V lost 5 bases, and 4 bases had no gene match. The CDR3 spells CSAPGQGANQPQHF. CDR3 nucleotides: TGCAGTGCTCCTGGACAGGGGGCAAATCAGCCCCAGCATTTT.

The chain employs TRBV29-1 and TRBJ2-2, with a possible D match to TRBD2 (5 bases). CDR3 length: 19 amino acids. The germline CDR1 and CDR2 sequences are SQVTM and ANQGSEA. The ends were cut back, 3 bases at V and 0 bases at J, with 23 bases in the middle. The CDR3 region is CSVELVGLAGPANTGELFF. CDR3 DNA sequence: TGCAGCGTTGAGCTGGTTGGACTCGCAGGTCCCGCGAACACCGGGGAGCTGTTTTTT.

The chain carries TRBV10-3 and TRBJ1-5; the D gene is possibly TRBD1 (5 bases). The germline CDR1 and CDR2 sequences are ENHRY and SYGVKD. The CDR3 is made up of 15 amino acids. V lost 3 bases and J 4 bases, leaving 13 bases between the germline ends. The DNA for the CDR3 is TGTGCCATCAGTGACGGCCAGGGAGGGAATCAGCCCCAGCATTTT. As protein: CAISDGQGGNQPQHF.

This clonotype appeared a few times. The V call is TRBV2, the J call TRBJ1-5, with 11 bases lining up with TRBD1. Germline values: CDR1 SNHLY, CDR2 FYNNEI. Trimming took 4 bases from V and 6 from J; bases not matched to a gene: 5. The CDR3 sequence is 15 residues long. CDR3 loop: CASSARTGGPQPQHF. Here the CDR3 DNA reads TGTGCCAGCAGTGCCAGGACAGGGGGCCCTCAGCCCCAGCATTTT. Full variable domain (outside the CDR3, taken from reference TRBV2 and TRBJ1-5): EPEVTQTPSHQVTQMGQEVILRCVPISNHLYFYWYRQILGQKVEFLVSFYNNEISEKSEIFDDQFSVERPDGSNFTLKIRSTKLEDSAMYFCASSARTGGPQPQHFGDGTRLSIL.

This clonotype came up once. A much larger clone lies a single base off, so this may be a read error. The rearrangement uses TRBV19 and TRBJ1-2, with 7 positions matching TRBD1. This CDR3 region has 14 residues. Germline assignment: CDR1 LNHDA and CDR2 SQIVND (reference sequence). CDR3: CASSSGTAVYAYTF. The DNA of the CDR3 is TGTGCCAGTAGTTCAGGGACAGCGGTCTATGCCTACACCTTC. Full variable domain (remainder filled in from reference TRBV19 and TRBJ1-2): DGGITQSPKYLFRKEGQNVTLSCEQNLNHDAMYWYRQDPGQGLRLIYYSQIVNDFQKGDIAEGYSVSREKKESFPLTVTSAQKNPTAFYLCASSSGTAVYAYTFGSGTRLTVV.

The V call is TRBV6-4, the J call TRBJ1-1; D remains unclear. Trimming took 5 bases from V and 1 from J, leaving 8 bases between them. The CDR3 sequence is 13 residues long. Germline CDR1 is MRHNA and CDR2 is SNTAGT. Here the CDR3 reads CASSLRQNTEAFF. The DNA of the CDR3 is TGTGCCAGCAGTTTGAGGCAGAACACTGAAGCTTTCTTT.

The genes are TRBV7-8 and TRBJ1-5; D is possibly TRBD1 (6 bases). V gave up 5 bases and J gave up 4 bases, with 18 bases separating them. CDR3 size: 16 residues. Germline-derived CDR1 and CDR2 are SGHVS and FQNEAQ. In DNA form, the CDR3 reads TGTGCCAGCAGCAAAACCGGGGGCGGAGGTAATCAGCCCCAGCATTTT. Translation: CASSKTGGGGNQPQHF.

The gene calls are TRBV11-3 and TRBJ1-2; D is undetermined. There are 13 residues in the CDR3. The V gene's germline CDR1 is SGHNT and CDR2 YENEEA. V was clipped by 6 bases and J by 7 bases, with 15 bases between them. The CDR3, as DNA: TGTGCCAGCAGACCACGGGAGGGCACTGGCTACACCTTC. As protein: CASRPREGTGYTF. Full variable domain (outside the CDR3, taken from reference TRBV11-3 and TRBJ1-2): EAGVVQSPRYKIIEKKQPVAFWCNPISGHNTLYWYLQNLGQGPELLIRYENEEAVDDSQLPKDRFSAERLKGVDSTLKIQPAELGDSAVYLCASRPREGTGYTFGSGTRLTVV.

The chain carries TRBV19 and TRBJ1-1; 8 bases agree with TRBD1. Germline V gene sequence: CDR1 LNHDA, CDR2 SQIVND (reference sequence). The CDR3 extends over 13 amino acids. The J segment lost 5 bases and the V segment lost 11 bases, leaving 10 bases of the junction unmatched. DNA of the CDR3: TGTGCCGGACCACAGGGGGAGGGAACTGAAGCTTTCTTT. This sequence encodes CAGPQGEGTEAFF.

This sequence joins TRBV11-1 and TRBJ2-7; D remains unclear. Between the trimmed V and J ends, which lost 0 bases and 1 base, there was a span of 4 bases. The CDR3 runs to 13 residues. The germline V gene has CDR1 SGHAT and CDR2 FQDESV (reference sequence). In DNA, the CDR3 is TGTGCCAGCAGCTTAGCGATGTCCTACGAGCAGTACTTC. Translated: CASSLAMSYEQYF.

The chain has TRBV20-1 and TRBJ2-7; 8 bases fit TRBD1. The CDR3 loop spans 14 amino acids. CDR1 and CDR2 (germline): DFQATT, SNEGSKA (reference sequence). With V trimmed by 6 bases and J by 1 base, 8 bases remained unmatched. CDR3 in amino acids: CSARKQGGSYEQYF. The CDR3 bases are TGCAGTGCACGGAAACAGGGGGGATCCTACGAGCAGTACTTC.

V gene TRBV24-1 combines with J gene TRBJ2-5, with a weak D call TRBD2 (6 bases). Germline lookup yields CDR1 KGHDR and CDR2 SFDVKD. V lost 3 bases and J 3 bases, leaving 13 bases between the germline ends. The CDR3 is 15 amino acids. CDR3 amino acids: CATSDPRTIEETQYF. The CDR3 nucleotides read TGTGCCACCAGTGATCCACGGACTATAGAAGAGACCCAGTACTTC.

V and J are TRBV2 and TRBJ1-2, with D possibly being TRBD1 (5 bases). Germline lookup yields CDR1 SNHLY and CDR2 FYNNEI. V dropped 6 bases and J dropped 5 bases, with 13 bases sitting between them. The CDR3 covers 13 residues. CDR3 coding DNA: TGTGCCAGCAGAATCAAGGGGATATATGGCTACACCTTC. Amino acids: CASRIKGIYGYTF.

The V and J genes are TRBV20-1 and TRBJ1-1, with D maybe TRBD1 (6 bases). Germline V gene sequence: CDR1 DFQATT, CDR2 SNEGSKA (reference sequence). Between the trimmed V and J ends, which lost 5 bases and 8 bases, there was a span of 18 bases. CDR3 length equals 13 residues. The CDR3 DNA is TGCAGTGCTGGATCTACAGGGATGTCCGAAGCTTTCTTT. Its translation is CSAGSTGMSEAFF.

This clonotype showed up many times. This chain links TRBV29-1 with TRBJ1-3, with a possible D match to TRBD1 (5 bases). The CDR3 is 14 amino acids. Trimming took off 0 bases at V and 4 bases at J, with 10 bases between the two ends. Germline CDR1 reads SQVTM; CDR2 reads ANQGSEA. The CDR3 coding sequence is TGCAGCGTTGAAGACGCCTACAGGGGAAACACCATATATTTT. Protein product: CSVEDAYRGNTIYF.

In regard to this clonotype: An end of the junction differs from the germline gene, which may be a read error. The chain links TRBV2 to TRBJ1-6, with D possibly being TRBD1 (6 bases). This CDR3 has 14 residues. Per the germline V gene, CDR1 is SNHLY and CDR2 is FYNNEI. The CDR3 loop reads CASRRDIPNSPPHF. CDR3 DNA: TGTGCCAGCAGGAGGGACATACCGAATTCACCCCCCCACTTT.

V usage is TRBV25-1 and J usage is TRBJ2-7; D call uncertain. Germline assignment: CDR1 MGHDK and CDR2 SYGVNS. V lost 4 bases, J lost 7 bases, and 5 bases lay in between. CDR3 length: 10 amino acids. CDR3 sequence reads: CASSAVEQYF. CDR3 DNA sequence: TGTGCCAGCAGTGCCGTGGAGCAGTACTTC.

The gene calls are TRBV29-1 and TRBJ1-4; the match to TRBD1 covers 10 bases. Germline trimming cut 2 bases from V and 10 bases from J; bases unmatched to any gene: 1. The germline CDR1 and CDR2 sequences are SQVTM and ANQGSEA. The CDR3 sequence is 12 residues long. CDR3 sequence (DNA): TGCAGCGTTGAACGGACAGGGGGAAAACTGTTTTTT. Translation: CSVERTGGKLFF.

This clonotype showed up just a few times. Sequence at one end of the junction differs from germline and may be a read error. The chain recombines TRBV7-6 with TRBJ2-5, with a tentative D call TRBD1 (5 bases). CDR3 length equals 15 residues. The V gene's germline CDR1 is SGHVS and CDR2 FNYEAQ. The CDR3 bases are TGTGCTAGCAGCTTAGTAGGGGCGCCGGGAGAGACCCAGTACTTC. Translated: CASSLVGAPGETQYF.

This clonotype was counted between two and nine times. The chain employs TRBV7-9 and TRBJ2-7, with D possibly TRBD1 on 6 matching bases. CDR3 length equals 15 residues. V lost 5 bases and J 3 bases, leaving 17 bases between the germline ends. Germline CDR1 is SEHNR and CDR2 is FQNEAQ (reference sequence). DNA of the CDR3: TGTGCCAGCAGCGCCTCAAGGACAGAGTACTACGAGCAGTACTTC. Translated: CASSASRTEYYEQYF.

This clonotype was seen only a few times. The CDR3 here is CASSPNIWQNYGYTF. The CDR3 nucleotides are TGTGCCAGCAGCCCAAACATTTGGCAGAACTATGGCTACACCTTC. V gene TRBV7-9 combines with J gene TRBJ1-2; no clear D gene. The CDR3 covers 15 residues. The germline V gene encodes CDR1 SEHNR and CDR2 FQNEAQ (reference sequence). V lost 5 bases to trimming and J lost 2 bases, with 15 bases between them.

Ten or more counts support this clonotype. This chain connects TRBV29-1 to TRBJ2-7; 7 bases align to TRBD1. V gave up 4 bases and J gave up 5 bases; unmatched junction bases: 11. Germline values: CDR1 SQVTM, CDR2 ANQGSEA. The CDR3 is made up of 14 amino acids. The CDR3 DNA is TGCAGCGTTGGGTTTGTGACAGGGTTCAACGAGCAGTACTTC. Residues: CSVGFVTGFNEQYF.

This clonotype was recorded a few times. The J gene is TRBJ2-7, the V gene TRBV7-8; the match to TRBD2 covers 13 bases. The CDR3 contains 15 residues. V lost 6 bases, J lost 2 bases, and 4 bases stayed unmatched. CDR1 and CDR2 from the germline V gene are SGHVS and FQNEAQ. CDR3 DNA sequence: TGTGCCAGCAGATCCGGGACTAGCGGGACCTACGAGCAGTACTTC. It yields the protein CASRSGTSGTYEQYF.